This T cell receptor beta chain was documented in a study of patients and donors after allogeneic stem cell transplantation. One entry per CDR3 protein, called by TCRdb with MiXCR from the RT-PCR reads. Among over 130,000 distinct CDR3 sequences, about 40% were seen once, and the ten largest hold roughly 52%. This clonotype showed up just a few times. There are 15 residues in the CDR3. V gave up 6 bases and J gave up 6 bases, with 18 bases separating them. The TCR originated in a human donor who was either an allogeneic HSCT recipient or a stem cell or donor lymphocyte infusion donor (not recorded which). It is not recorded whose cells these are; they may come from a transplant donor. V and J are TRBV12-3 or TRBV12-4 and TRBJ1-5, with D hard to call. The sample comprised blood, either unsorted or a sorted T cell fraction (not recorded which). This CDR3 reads CASSPGLGRSQPQHF. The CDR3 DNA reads TGTGCCAGCAGCCCCGGACTCGGGAGGAGTCAGCCCCAGCATTTT.